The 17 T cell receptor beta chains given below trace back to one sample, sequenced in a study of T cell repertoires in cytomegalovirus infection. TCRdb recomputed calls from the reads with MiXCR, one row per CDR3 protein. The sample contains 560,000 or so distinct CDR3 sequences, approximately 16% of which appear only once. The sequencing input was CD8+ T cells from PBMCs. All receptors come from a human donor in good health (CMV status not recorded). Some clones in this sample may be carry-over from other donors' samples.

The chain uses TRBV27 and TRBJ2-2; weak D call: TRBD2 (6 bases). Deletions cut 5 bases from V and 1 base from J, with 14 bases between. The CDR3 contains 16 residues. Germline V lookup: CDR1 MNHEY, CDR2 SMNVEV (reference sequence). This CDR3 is CASSPLAYLNTGELFF. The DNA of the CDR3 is TGTGCCAGCAGTCCACTAGCTTACCTGAACACCGGGGAGCTGTTTTTT.

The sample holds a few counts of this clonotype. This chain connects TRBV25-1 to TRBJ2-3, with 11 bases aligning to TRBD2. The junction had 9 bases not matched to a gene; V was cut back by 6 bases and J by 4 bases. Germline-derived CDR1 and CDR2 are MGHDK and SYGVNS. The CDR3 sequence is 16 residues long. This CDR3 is CASSLLAGAVADTQYF. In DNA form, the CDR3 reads TGTGCCAGCAGCTTACTAGCGGGGGCCGTGGCAGATACGCAGTATTTT.

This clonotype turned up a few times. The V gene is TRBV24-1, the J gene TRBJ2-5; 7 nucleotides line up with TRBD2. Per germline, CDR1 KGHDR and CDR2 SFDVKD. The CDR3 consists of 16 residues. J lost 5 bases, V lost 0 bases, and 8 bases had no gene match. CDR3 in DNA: TGTGCCACCAGTGATTTGAAGGCGGGAGTTAGGGAGACCCAGTACTTC. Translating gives CATSDLKAGVRETQYF.

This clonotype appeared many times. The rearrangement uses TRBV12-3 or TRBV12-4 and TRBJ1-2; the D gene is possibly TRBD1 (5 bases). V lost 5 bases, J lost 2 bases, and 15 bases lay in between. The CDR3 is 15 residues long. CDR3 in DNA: TGTGCCAGCAGTGGGGACGGCGGGACGAACTATGGCTACACCTTC. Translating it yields CASSGDGGTNYGYTF.

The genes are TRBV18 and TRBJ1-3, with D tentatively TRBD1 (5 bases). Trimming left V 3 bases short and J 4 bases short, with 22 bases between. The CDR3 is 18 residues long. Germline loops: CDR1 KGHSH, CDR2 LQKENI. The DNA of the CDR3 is TGTGCCAGCTCACCCCGGGGATATACCAACCAGGGAGGAAACACCATATATTTT. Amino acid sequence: CASSPRGYTNQGGNTIYF.

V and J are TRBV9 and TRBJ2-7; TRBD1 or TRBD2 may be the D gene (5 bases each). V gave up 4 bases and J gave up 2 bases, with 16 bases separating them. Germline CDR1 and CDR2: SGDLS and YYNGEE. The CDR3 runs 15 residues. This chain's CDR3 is CASSSNRDAPYEQYF. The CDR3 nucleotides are TGTGCCAGCAGCTCGAACCGGGACGCGCCCTACGAGCAGTACTTC.

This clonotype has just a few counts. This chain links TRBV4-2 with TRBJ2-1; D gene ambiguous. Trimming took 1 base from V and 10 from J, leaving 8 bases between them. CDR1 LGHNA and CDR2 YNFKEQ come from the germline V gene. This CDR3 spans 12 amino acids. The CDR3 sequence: CASSQGWAEQFF. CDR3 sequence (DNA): TGTGCCAGCAGCCAAGGTTGGGCGGAGCAGTTCTTC.

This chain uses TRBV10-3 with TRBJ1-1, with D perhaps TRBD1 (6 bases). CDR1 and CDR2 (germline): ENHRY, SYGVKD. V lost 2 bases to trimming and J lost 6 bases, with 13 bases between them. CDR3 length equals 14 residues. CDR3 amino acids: CAISEQGIRAEAFF. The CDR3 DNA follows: TGTGCCATCAGTGAGCAGGGGATTAGGGCTGAAGCTTTCTTT.

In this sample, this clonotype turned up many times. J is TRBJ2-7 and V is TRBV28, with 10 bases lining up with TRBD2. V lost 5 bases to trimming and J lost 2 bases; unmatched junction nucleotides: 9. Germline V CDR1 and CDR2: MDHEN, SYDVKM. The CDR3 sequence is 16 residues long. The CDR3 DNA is TGTGCCAGCAGTCCGTTGACTAGCGGGCTCCCCTACGAGCAGTACTTC. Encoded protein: CASSPLTSGLPYEQYF.

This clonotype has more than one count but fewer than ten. CDR3 protein: CASGGTGPNTEAFF. CDR3 nucleotide sequence: TGTGCCAGCGGAGGGACAGGGCCGAACACTGAAGCTTTCTTT. V gene TRBV27 combines with J gene TRBJ1-1, with 9 nucleotides matching TRBD1. The CDR3 totals 14 residues. Germline V gives CDR1 MNHEY, CDR2 SMNVEV (reference sequence). V was pared by 8 bases and J by 1 base, with 5 bases of the junction left unmatched.

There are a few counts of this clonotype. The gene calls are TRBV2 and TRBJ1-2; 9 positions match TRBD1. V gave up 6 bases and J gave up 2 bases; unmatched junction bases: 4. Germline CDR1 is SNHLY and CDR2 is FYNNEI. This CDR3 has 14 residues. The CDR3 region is CASRGTGINYGYTF. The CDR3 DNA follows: TGTGCCAGCAGAGGGACAGGGATCAACTATGGCTACACCTTC.

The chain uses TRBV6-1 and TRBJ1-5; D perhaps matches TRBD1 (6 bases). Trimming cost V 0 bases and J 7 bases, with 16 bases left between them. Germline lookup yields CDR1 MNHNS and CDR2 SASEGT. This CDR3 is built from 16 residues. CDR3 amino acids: CASSEAQGWAQQPQHF. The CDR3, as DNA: TGTGCCAGCAGTGAAGCACAGGGATGGGCCCAGCAGCCCCAGCATTTT.

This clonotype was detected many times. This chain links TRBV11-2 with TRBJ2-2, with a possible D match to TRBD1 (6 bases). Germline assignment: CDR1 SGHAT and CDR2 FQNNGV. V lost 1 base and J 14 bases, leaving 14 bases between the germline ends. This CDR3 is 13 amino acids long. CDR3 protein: CASSLALIQGLFF. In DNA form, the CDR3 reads TGTGCCAGCAGCTTAGCCCTCATACAGGGACTGTTTTTT.

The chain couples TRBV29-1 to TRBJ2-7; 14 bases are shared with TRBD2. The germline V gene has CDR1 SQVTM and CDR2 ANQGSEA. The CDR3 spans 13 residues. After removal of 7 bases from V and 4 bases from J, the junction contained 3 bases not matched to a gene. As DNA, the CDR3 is TGCAGCGGGAGGACTAGCGGGGGGTACGAGCAGTACTTC. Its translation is CSGRTSGGYEQYF.

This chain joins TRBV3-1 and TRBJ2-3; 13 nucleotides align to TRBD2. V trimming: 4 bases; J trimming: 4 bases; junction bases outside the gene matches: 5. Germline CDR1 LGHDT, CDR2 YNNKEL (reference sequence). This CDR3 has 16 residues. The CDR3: CASSLTSGGASDTQYF. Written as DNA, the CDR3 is TGTGCCAGCAGCCTTACTAGCGGGGGGGCATCAGATACGCAGTATTTT.

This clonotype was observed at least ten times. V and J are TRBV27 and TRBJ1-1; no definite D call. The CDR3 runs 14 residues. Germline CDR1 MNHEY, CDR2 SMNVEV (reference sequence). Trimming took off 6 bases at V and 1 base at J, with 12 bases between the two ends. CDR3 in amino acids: CASRVWISNTEAFF. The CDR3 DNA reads TGTGCCAGCAGGGTTTGGATTTCGAACACTGAAGCTTTCTTT.

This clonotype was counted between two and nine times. The CDR3 here is CASTGSSAQPQHF. The DNA of the CDR3 is TGTGCCAGTACGGGTTCCTCGGCTCAGCCCCAGCATTTT. The V and J genes are TRBV11-3 and TRBJ1-5; no firm D call. The V end was cut by 9 bases, the J end by 6 bases, with 15 bases between. Germline CDR1 SGHNT, CDR2 YENEEA. This CDR3 contains 13 residues.